This note documents a single T cell receptor beta chain sequence. The antigen remains undetermined. This specimen belongs to a study of CD8 T cells in ankylosing spondylitis. Whole-study results and caveats: Disease-linked clones bore a CD8+ phenotype, appearing relatively rarely in peripheral blood. The study identified a TCR beta motif of fewer than 10 highly homologous variants that appeared characteristic of ankylosing spondylitis blood.

Quantitative 5'-RACE with molecular barcodes generated TCR beta libraries. TCRdb analysed the 5' RACE reads with MiXCR anew, one entry per CDR3 protein. The sample includes 750,000 to 850,000 distinct CDR3 sequences, around 11% of them seen just once. The germline V gene encodes CDR1 KGHSH and CDR2 LQKENI. The length of the CDR3 is 12 residues. V dropped 0 bases and J dropped 5 bases, with 4 bases sitting between them. The sequenced sample was blood, either unsorted or a sorted T cell fraction (not recorded which). The chain recombines TRBV18 with TRBJ2-5; D is unresolved. The sequence was obtained from a male donor with ankylosing spondylitis. The CDR3 spells CASSPPTETQYF. Written as DNA, the CDR3 is TGTGCCAGCTCACCACCCACTGAGACCCAGTACTTC.